The 17 T cell receptor beta chains below come from one sample, sequenced in a study of T cell responses to AZD1222 COVID-19 vaccine (TCRdb year 2021). Libraries were prepared through the immunoSEQ multiplex PCR assay. In its TCRdb copy, this immuneACCESS table keeps in-frame sequences only and misses some clones. Where compared with another copy, unresolved V genes explain less than half of these, and the others have no known cause. The sample has 130,000 to 150,000 clones on record, around 90% of them singletons. The ten largest account for approximately 1.5% of the sample. The time point label, read with the paper, signifies: baseline before first vaccination. Source: peripheral blood, taken on day 0 of AZD1222 vaccination. All receptors derive from an adult in good health.

This chain connects TRBV7-7 to TRBJ2-5; D is possibly TRBD1 (6 bases). Deletions cut 1 base from V and 1 base from J, with 10 bases between. Germline values: CDR1 SSHAT, CDR2 FNYEAQ (reference sequence). CDR3 length: 15 residues. CDR3 sequence (DNA): TGTGCCAGCAGCTTAGGAGTGGGGGCCCAAGAGACCCAGTACTTC. This sequence encodes CASSLGVGAQETQYF.

On this clone: The junction and the germline gene differ at one end; a read error may be behind it. The gene calls are TRBV4-2 and TRBJ2-1; no firm D call. Germline V gives CDR1 LGHNA, CDR2 YNFKEQ. The CDR3 consists of 12 residues. DNA of the CDR3: TGTGCCGGCAGCCAAGCCTACAATGAGCAGTTCTTC. It specifies CAGSQAYNEQFF.

This chain joins TRBV27 and TRBJ2-2; D gene ambiguous. The CDR3 spans 13 residues. Trimming shortened V by 5 bases and J by 4 bases, and 8 bases separated the two germline ends. Germline-derived CDR1 and CDR2 are MNHEY and SMNVEV (reference sequence). The CDR3 is CASSITLTGELFF. CDR3 bases: TGTGCCAGCAGTATTACCCTCACCGGGGAGCTGTTTTTT.

This chain links TRBV29-1 with TRBJ2-3, with TRBD1 matching over 9 bases. The CDR3 runs to 15 residues. Germline CDR1 and CDR2: SQVTM and ANQGSEA. Trimming cost V 6 bases and J 3 bases; bases outside gene matches: 10. CDR3: CSVAGTGSWTDTQYF. The CDR3 bases are TGCAGCGTCGCCGGGACAGGGTCCTGGACAGATACGCAGTATTTT.

This clone was counted a single time. The chain couples TRBV19 to TRBJ1-2; TRBD1 matches at 9 bases. The V gene's germline CDR1 is LNHDA and CDR2 SQIVND (reference sequence). The CDR3 length is 15 residues. V gave up 3 bases and J gave up 3 bases; unmatched junction bases: 5. The CDR3: CASSIRDREDYGYTF. As DNA, the CDR3 is TGTGCCAGTAGTATTAGGGACAGGGAAGACTATGGCTACACCTTC.

This clone was detected only once. The V gene is TRBV2, the J gene TRBJ1-2, with TRBD1 identical over 11 bases. The germline V gene has CDR1 SNHLY and CDR2 FYNNEI. V trimming: 5 bases; J trimming: 3 bases; junction bases outside the gene matches: 5. This CDR3 has 15 amino acids. The CDR3 region is CASSSLGQGDYGYTF. CDR3 bases: TGTGCCAGCAGTTCCTTGGGACAGGGGGACTATGGCTACACCTTC.

This sequence joins TRBV5-8 and TRBJ2-7; 8 bases fit TRBD2. Germline V gene data show CDR1 as SGHTS and CDR2 as YDEGEE. After removal of 3 bases from V and 4 bases from J, the junction contained 9 bases not matched to a gene. This CDR3 has 15 amino acids. The CDR3 reads CASSSTGGVVYEQYF. CDR3 in DNA: TGTGCCAGCAGCTCCACGGGGGGGGTCGTTTACGAGCAGTACTTC.

This clone is a singleton in its sample. The V and J genes are TRBV29-1 and TRBJ2-5, with D perhaps TRBD1 or TRBD2 (5 bases each). The CDR3 sequence is 13 residues long. The germline V gene has CDR1 SQVTM and CDR2 ANQGSEA. With 4 bases removed from V and 4 bases from J, the gap between germline ends came to 13 bases. The CDR3 region has the DNA TGCAGCGTTGGAGGGGCGGTTGGAGAGACCCAGTACTTC. Protein sequence: CSVGGAVGETQYF.

The J gene is TRBJ1-5, the V gene TRBV2; D is perhaps TRBD1 (6 bases). Trimming shortened V by 6 bases and J by 0 bases, and 12 bases separated the two germline ends. From germline, CDR1 is SNHLY and CDR2 FYNNEI. This CDR3 is 15 amino acids long. CDR3 sequence (DNA): TGTGCCAGCAGAAGGACAGCTTATAGCAATCAGCCCCAGCATTTT. Its protein is CASRRTAYSNQPQHF.

The chain has TRBV9 and TRBJ1-5; 9 bases match TRBD1. This CDR3 spans 15 amino acids. V lost 6 bases and J lost 2; bases outside the gene matches: 6. The germline V gene encodes CDR1 SGDLS and CDR2 YYNGEE. CDR3 in amino acids: CASNRQGDGNQPQHF. CDR3 DNA sequence: TGTGCCAGCAACCGACAGGGGGATGGCAATCAGCCCCAGCATTTT.

V is TRBV19 and J is TRBJ1-1, with D unclear. V dropped 6 bases and J dropped 5 bases, with 10 bases sitting between them. Germline CDR1 reads LNHDA; CDR2 reads SQIVND (reference sequence). There are 12 residues in the CDR3. The chain's CDR3 is CASRPGGTEAFF. The DNA of the CDR3 is TGTGCCAGTAGGCCCGGAGGGACTGAAGCTTTCTTT. The entire variable domain, with the rest obtained from reference TRBV19 and TRBJ1-1, is as follows: DGGITQSPKYLFRKEGQNVTLSCEQNLNHDAMYWYRQDPGQGLRLIYYSQIVNDFQKGDIAEGYSVSREKKESFPLTVTSAQKNPTAFYLCASRPGGTEAFFGQGTRLTVV.

The V call is TRBV5-1, the J call TRBJ2-3; 8 bases map to TRBD2. Trimming took 4 bases from V and 6 from J; bases not matched to a gene: 10. The CDR3 runs 15 residues. Germline loops: CDR1 SGHRS, CDR2 YFSETQ. The CDR3 bases are TGCGCCAGCAGCGCTACTAGCGGAGCGGTGGATACGCAGTATTTT. Amino acids: CASSATSGAVDTQYF.

The genes are TRBV11-2 and TRBJ2-1, with TRBD1 matching 9 bases. The CDR3 is made up of 14 amino acids. V shed 5 bases, J shed 4 bases, and the junction held 3 bases outside the gene matches. Germline V gene sequence: CDR1 SGHAT, CDR2 FQNNGV. CDR3 protein: CASSPGQGYNEQFF. DNA of the CDR3: TGTGCCAGCAGCCCGGGACAGGGATACAATGAGCAGTTCTTC.

The V gene is TRBV4-1, the J gene TRBJ1-4, with 8 bases matching TRBD1. With V trimmed by 2 bases and J by 3 bases, 2 bases remained unmatched. The CDR3 length is 15 residues. Germline CDR1 is MGHRA and CDR2 is YSYEKL. CDR3 sequence (DNA): TGCGCCAGCAGCCAACTCAGGGGGCCTAATGAAAAACTGTTTTTT. Amino acids: CASSQLRGPNEKLFF.

This chain connects TRBV24-1 to TRBJ2-1, with D perhaps TRBD1 (5 bases). Germline CDR1 reads KGHDR; CDR2 reads SFDVKD. The CDR3 contains 12 residues. Trimming removed 8 bases at V and 9 bases at J, with 13 bases between. The CDR3 DNA reads TGTGCCACCACCCAGGGTTACGGTGAGCAGTTCTTC. As protein: CATTQGYGEQFF.

In this sample, this clone turned up once. The rearrangement joins TRBV3-1 (or the pseudogene TRBV3-2) to TRBJ1-4; the D is unclear. The V gene's germline CDR1 is LGHDT and CDR2 YNNKEL (reference sequence). The V end was cut by 4 bases, the J end by 2 bases, with 20 bases between. CDR3 length: 18 residues. CDR3 amino acids: CASSPTLRARATNEKLFF. The CDR3 DNA reads as TGTGCCAGCAGCCCCACCCTGCGGGCTCGTGCGACTAATGAAAAACTGTTTTTT.

The table lists this clone with a count of one. This chain links TRBV18 with TRBJ1-1; possible D gene TRBD1, 6 bases. Germline CDR1 KGHSH, CDR2 LQKENI. This CDR3 is built from 14 residues. The ends were cut back, 5 bases at V and 4 bases at J, with 14 bases in the middle. The CDR3 DNA sequence: TGTGCCAGCTCAGGGGGAGGAGGGGGCACTGAAGCTTTCTTT. The encoded protein is CASSGGGGGTEAFF.